This TCR beta chain appears in the sequencing data of a study of cytomegalovirus exposure and HLA in healthy donors. Background on the study: An earlier analysis found 120 million or so unique TCR beta sequences from approximately 170 million T cells. Study observations and caveats: In a later analysis, donors in an Asian-associated ancestry cluster reportedly had fewer N-insertions in productive TCRs than the cohort mean.

Concerning this clone itself: Its cognate antigen is unknown.

Germline V gives CDR1 MNHEY, CDR2 SMNVEV (reference sequence). Trimming cost V 2 bases and J 5 bases, with 10 bases left between them. The CDR3 loop spans 13 amino acids. PCR used 60 Vbeta primers and 13 Jbeta primers. TCRdb keeps only in-frame clones here, not all; method: immunoSEQ multiplex PCR. Found here are approximately 200,000 clones, 70% to 75% of them singletons; the top ten hold approximately 4.6%. At collection, donors were nominally healthy, but unrecorded immune exposures were probable. This sequence originates from a man younger than 40 in good health and CMV-seropositive. The chain joins TRBV27 to TRBJ2-7; no reliable D call. The source material was PBMCs. The CDR3: CASSLRGAHEQYF. The CDR3 nucleotides are TGTGCCAGCAGTTTAAGAGGAGCCCACGAGCAGTACTTC.